Following are 5 T cell receptor beta chains from one sample sequenced in a study of OX40 agonist ivuxolimab in advanced cancers. The method was immunoSEQ multiplex PCR; TCRdb's version includes in-frame clones alone and lacks a portion of them. The sample lists 55,000 to 75,000 clones; roughly 80% were seen once. This material consisted of CD4+ or CD8+ T cells sorted from blood, taken in a trial of the OX40 agonist ivuxolimab. These receptors came from an adult with an advanced solid tumor such as melanoma, head and neck, liver or kidney cancer.

The genes are TRBV5-1 and TRBJ2-2, with D possibly matching TRBD2 (6 bases). Germline V gives CDR1 SGHRS, CDR2 YFSETQ. This CDR3 spans 13 amino acids. With 4 bases removed from V and 7 bases from J, the gap between germline ends came to 11 bases. DNA of the CDR3: TGCGCCAGCAGCCTGCGGGGCGGCGGGGAGCTGTTTTTT. Protein sequence: CASSLRGGGELFF.

The chain has TRBV10-3 and TRBJ2-6, with D perhaps matching TRBD1 (6 bases). The CDR3 loop spans 18 amino acids. Trimming took 5 bases from V and 4 from J, leaving 21 bases between them. From germline, CDR1 is ENHRY and CDR2 SYGVKD. The CDR3 spells CAISPSTGSNSGANVLTF. CDR3 in DNA: TGTGCCATCAGTCCCTCGACAGGCTCCAATAGCGGGGCCAACGTCCTGACTTTC.

This clone is deemed medium-sized. The chain is built from TRBV5-3 and TRBJ2-3, with D unclear. TRBV5-3 is an ORF, and what it does is uncertain. CDR3 size: 14 residues. Trimming left V 3 bases short and J 2 bases short, with 10 bases between. In nucleotides, the CDR3 is TGTGCCAGAAGCTCGGTCCTGGACACAGATACGCAGTATTTT. Translated, it gives CARSSVLDTDTQYF.

This clone appeared once. The chain carries TRBV4-1 and TRBJ1-5; D perhaps matches TRBD1 (5 bases). With 0 bases removed from V and 4 bases from J, the gap between germline ends came to 16 bases. This CDR3 comprises 17 residues. Germline V gene lookup returns CDR1 MGHRA and CDR2 YSYEKL. The CDR3 is CASSQEGAGQGNQPQHF. The CDR3 DNA follows: TGCGCCAGCAGCCAAGAGGGCGCCGGGCAGGGTAATCAGCCCCAGCATTTT.

This chain links TRBV29-1 with TRBJ1-1; TRBD1 aligns across 7 bases. The CDR3 spans 17 residues. Losses at the gene ends were 5 bases for V and 1 base for J; bases not matched to a gene: 16. Germline assignment: CDR1 SQVTM and CDR2 ANQGSEA. The CDR3 reads CSVPKGIVRGANTEAFF. The CDR3 nucleotides are TGCAGCGTTCCCAAGGGCATCGTCAGGGGGGCGAACACTGAAGCTTTCTTT.